One sample yielded the 27 T cell receptor beta chains listed below, sequenced in a study of T-cell memory formation after mild COVID-19. TCRdb re-called the 5' RACE reads with MiXCR, one entry per CDR3 protein. In the table there are 150,000 to 200,000 distinct CDR3 sequences, roughly 20% of which are singletons. Material for sequencing was PBMCs or a T cell subset sorted from them (not recorded which). These receptors originate from a man younger than 35 who had mild COVID-19 (a few samples of this study predate the infection). Cell type and time point are not known.

The rearrangement joins TRBV5-1 to TRBJ2-3, with D tentatively TRBD1 or TRBD2 (5 bases each). The germline gives CDR1 SGHRS, CDR2 YFSETQ. This CDR3 spans 15 amino acids. Deletions cut 0 bases from V and 4 bases from J, with 12 bases between. The CDR3 sequence: CASSLGWGSADTQYF. The CDR3 coding sequence is TGCGCCAGCAGCTTGGGATGGGGGTCGGCAGATACGCAGTATTTT.

This clonotype came up a few times. For the CDR3, the DNA is TGTGCCAGCAGCCCCAGGGATAATTCACCCCTCCACTTT. Protein: CASSPRDNSPLHF. The rearrangement uses TRBV5-5 and TRBJ1-6; a possible D gene is TRBD1 (5 bases). V was trimmed by 4 bases and J by 5 bases, leaving 7 bases between them. Germline lookup yields CDR1 SGHKS and CDR2 YYEKEE (reference sequence). CDR3 length: 13 residues.

At least ten counts were recorded for this clonotype. The rearrangement uses TRBV3-1 and TRBJ2-5; D unresolved. The CDR3 extends over 11 amino acids. Germline assignment: CDR1 LGHDT and CDR2 YNNKEL (reference sequence). V was pared by 1 base and J by 5 bases, with 2 bases between. Here the CDR3 reads CASSQVETQYF. CDR3 bases: TGTGCCAGCAGCCAAGTCGAGACCCAGTACTTC.

This clonotype occurred a few times. The rearrangement uses TRBV6-1 and TRBJ2-1, with 9 positions matching TRBD2. The CDR3 has 13 amino acids. Germline CDR1 reads MNHNS; CDR2 reads SASEGT. V lost 7 bases to trimming and J lost 7 bases; unmatched junction nucleotides: 5. As DNA, the CDR3 is TGTGCCAGCAAGATTAGCGGGGGTAATGAGCAGTTCTTC. It is translated as CASKISGGNEQFF.

The chain couples TRBV24-1 to TRBJ2-5; possibly TRBD1 for D (6 bases). Germline lookup yields CDR1 KGHDR and CDR2 SFDVKD. This CDR3 is built from 13 residues. The germline V and J ends were trimmed by 2 bases and 4 bases, with 7 bases remaining between them. CDR3 bases: TGTGCCACCAGTGATTGGACAGCAGAGACCCAGTACTTC. It codes for CATSDWTAETQYF.

This clonotype was counted a single time. The rearrangement uses TRBV5-5 and TRBJ2-7; a weak D match, TRBD1 (6 bases). The CDR3 has 15 amino acids. Trimming pared 4 bases from V and 3 bases from J, leaving 17 bases between. The germline V gene encodes CDR1 SGHKS and CDR2 YYEKEE (reference sequence). The CDR3 protein is CASSRTGWESYEQYF. The CDR3, as DNA: TGTGCCAGCAGCCGCACAGGGTGGGAAAGCTACGAGCAGTACTTC.

The V and J genes are TRBV12-3 or TRBV12-4 and TRBJ2-1; TRBD2 agrees at 12 bases. The CDR3 totals 15 residues. The J segment lost 9 bases and the V segment lost 7 bases, leaving 10 bases of the junction unmatched. As DNA, the CDR3 is TGTGCCAGCATCGTGTCTAGCGGGGGGGTGGGTGAGCAGTTCTTC. Its protein is CASIVSSGGVGEQFF.

The table lists this clonotype with a few counts. This chain connects TRBV7-2 to TRBJ2-2; no clear D gene. The germline gives CDR1 SGHTA, CDR2 FQGNSA. The CDR3 loop spans 13 amino acids. The germline V and J ends were trimmed by 1 base and 7 bases, with 7 bases remaining between them. The CDR3 bases are TGTGCCAGCAGCTTAGACCTCGGCGGGGAGCTGTTTTTT. Translated, it gives CASSLDLGGELFF.

The sample holds many counts of this clonotype. J is TRBJ1-2 and V is TRBV3-1; D gene uncertain. Between the trimmed V and J ends, which lost 4 bases and 8 bases, there was a span of 17 bases. Germline V CDR1 and CDR2: LGHDT, YNNKEL (reference sequence). CDR3 length: 14 residues. The CDR3 reads CASSRFQDVGGYTF. DNA of the CDR3: TGTGCCAGCAGCCGGTTTCAGGATGTCGGGGGCTACACCTTC. The full variable domain, in which reference TRBV3-1 and TRBJ1-2 provide the parts outside the CDR3, is DTAVSQTPKYLVTQMGNDKSIKCEQNLGHDTMYWYKQDSKKFLKIMFSYNNKELIINETVPNRFSPKSPDKAHLNLHINSLELGDSAVYFCASSRFQDVGGYTFGSGTRLTVV.

This clonotype has a handful of counts. V gene TRBV27 combines with J gene TRBJ2-5; 10 bases match TRBD2. V lost 6 bases and J lost 2; bases outside the gene matches: 6. The CDR3 runs to 15 residues. CDR1 is MNHEY, CDR2 SMNVEV, per germline (reference sequence). CDR3 sequence: CASRPLAGAQETQYF. The CDR3 DNA reads as TGTGCCAGCAGACCCCTAGCGGGGGCACAAGAGACCCAGTACTTC.

There are many counts of this clonotype. The chain employs TRBV12-3 or TRBV12-4 and TRBJ2-5; TRBD2 matches at 11 bases. The CDR3 length is 14 residues. V gave up 7 bases and J gave up 3 bases; unmatched junction bases: 4. The CDR3 DNA reads TGTGCCAGCACCCTAGCGGGGGGAAAAGAGACCCAGTACTTC. The encoded protein is CASTLAGGKETQYF.

This clonotype was counted between two and nine times. The chain links TRBV7-2 to TRBJ2-1; 15 bases fit TRBD2. V dropped 4 bases and J dropped 0; count of bases not matched to a gene: 22. CDR1 is SGHTA, CDR2 FQGNSA, per germline. CDR3 size: 24 residues. The CDR3 region is CASSSLGLVRRTSGGASSYNEQFF. Here the CDR3 DNA reads TGTGCCAGCAGCTCACTCGGATTGGTTAGGCGGACTAGCGGGGGGGCTAGCTCCTACAATGAGCAGTTCTTC.

This clonotype has more than one count but fewer than ten. The chain employs TRBV21-1 and TRBJ1-1; no check of the table's D call, TRBD1, against the DNA was made. TRBV21-1 is a recognized pseudogene. The CDR3 is 16 residues long. The CDR3 DNA is TGTGCCAGCACCTACGAGGGGGGACAGGGGCCGACAGAAGCTTTCTTT. Translation: CASTYEGGQGPTEAFF.

The V and J genes are TRBV7-9 and TRBJ1-4, with D perhaps matching TRBD1 (6 bases). Looked up from germline, CDR1 is SEHNR and CDR2 is FQNEAQ (reference sequence). V gave up 1 base and J gave up 8 bases, with 17 bases separating them. The CDR3 has 16 amino acids. The CDR3 DNA follows: TGTGCCAGCAGCTTAGACCCCCGGAGGGGGGGGGAAAAACTGTTTTTT. Its protein is CASSLDPRRGGEKLFF.

The V gene is TRBV7-8, the J gene TRBJ1-1; D is perhaps TRBD1 (6 bases). The CDR3 has 14 residues. Trimming removed 3 bases at V and 6 bases at J, with 14 bases between. The germline V gene has CDR1 SGHVS and CDR2 FQNEAQ. Here the CDR3 reads CASSFQGGGAEAFF. CDR3 nucleotide sequence: TGTGCCAGCAGCTTTCAAGGGGGAGGGGCTGAAGCTTTCTTT.

Written as DNA, the CDR3 is TGTGCCAGCAGCTTAAAACCTAGCCAGCCCCAGCATTTT. Translated, it gives CASSLKPSQPQHF. The chain employs TRBV7-2 and TRBJ1-5; D is undetermined. The V end lost 2 bases, the J end lost 7 bases, and 9 bases lay between the germline ends. The CDR3 runs to 13 residues. Germline loops: CDR1 SGHTA, CDR2 FQGNSA.

This clonotype was counted only a few times. The J gene is TRBJ2-5, the V gene TRBV5-5; tentative D call: TRBD2 (6 bases). CDR1 is SGHKS and CDR2 is YYEKEE in the germline V gene (reference sequence). The CDR3 totals 15 residues. V lost 2 bases and J 5 bases, leaving 16 bases between the germline ends. Written as DNA, the CDR3 is TGTGCCAGCAGCTTTTCGGGAGCTCCAGGGGAGACCCAGTACTTC. It is translated as CASSFSGAPGETQYF.

The chain is built from TRBV11-1 and TRBJ1-1; tentative D call: TRBD1 (5 bases). Germline-derived CDR1 and CDR2 are SGHAT and FQDESV (reference sequence). Trimming took off 5 bases at V and 3 bases at J, with 13 bases between the two ends. CDR3 length: 14 residues. CDR3 bases: TGTGCCAGCAGCGGTGGGCTGGGGGACACTGAAGCTTTCTTT. Translation gives CASSGGLGDTEAFF.

V gene TRBV5-1 combines with J gene TRBJ2-7; weak D call: TRBD1 (6 bases). Germline lookup yields CDR1 SGHRS and CDR2 YFSETQ. The CDR3 consists of 15 residues. The V end lost 4 bases, the J end lost 2 bases, and 16 bases lay between the germline ends. CDR3 in DNA: TGCGCCAGCAGCCCACCGGACAGCTCGACCTACGAGCAGTACTTC. Amino acids: CASSPPDSSTYEQYF.

The table lists this clonotype with a few counts. The V gene is TRBV6-1, the J gene TRBJ2-2; possibly TRBD2 for D (6 bases). Germline V lookup: CDR1 MNHNS, CDR2 SASEGT. Between the trimmed V and J ends, which lost 6 bases and 7 bases, there was a span of 15 bases. The CDR3 is made up of 14 amino acids. Here the CDR3 reads CASRSRPSVGELFF. The CDR3 DNA is TGTGCCAGCAGATCTCGGCCTAGCGTCGGGGAGCTGTTTTTT.

This chain links TRBV7-9 with TRBJ1-1; the D gene is possibly TRBD1 (5 bases). The CDR3 spans 16 residues. Germline values: CDR1 SEHNR, CDR2 FQNEAQ (reference sequence). The V gene lost 4 bases and the J gene lost 3 bases, with 18 bases spanning the gap. This CDR3 reads CASSYTPAGAYTEAFF. CDR3 nucleotide sequence: TGTGCCAGCAGCTACACCCCCGCCGGGGCCTACACTGAAGCTTTCTTT.

This clonotype has just a few counts. The chain employs TRBV12-3 or TRBV12-4 and TRBJ1-3; D not resolved. V lost 3 bases to trimming and J lost 2 bases, with 5 bases between them. There are 13 residues in the CDR3. The CDR3 is CASSFHPGNTIYF. The CDR3 DNA sequence: TGTGCCAGCAGTTTTCACCCTGGAAACACCATATATTTT.

This clonotype was seen only once. This chain uses TRBV9 with TRBJ2-5; D is undetermined. The V and J ends lost 0 bases and 4 bases respectively, with 7 bases between them. The CDR3 loop spans 13 amino acids. The germline V gene has CDR1 SGDLS and CDR2 YYNGEE. CDR3 coding DNA: TGTGCCAGCAGCGTAGATCCTGGAGAGACCCAGTACTTC. It yields the protein CASSVDPGETQYF.

A few counts support this clonotype. The chain carries TRBV7-9 and TRBJ1-1; perhaps TRBD1 as D (5 bases). The CDR3 has 15 residues. Trimming stripped 5 bases from V and 1 base from J, with 14 bases between. Per the germline V gene, CDR1 is SEHNR and CDR2 is FQNEAQ (reference sequence). The CDR3 reads CASSPRKGTNTEAFF. DNA for the CDR3: TGTGCCAGCAGCCCTAGAAAGGGGACGAACACTGAAGCTTTCTTT.

This clonotype was counted a few times. The chain recombines TRBV4-1 with TRBJ2-2, with TRBD1 identical over 10 bases. J lost 5 bases, V lost 2 bases, and 5 bases had no gene match. CDR3 length equals 16 residues. Germline CDR1 MGHRA, CDR2 YSYEKL. The CDR3 DNA follows: TGCGCCAGCAGCCAACCCTGGACAGGGGGGACCGGGGAGCTGTTTTTT. Amino acid sequence: CASSQPWTGGTGELFF.

This chain links TRBV5-1 with TRBJ2-5; D is ambiguous. Germline CDR1 is SGHRS and CDR2 is YFSETQ. The CDR3 length is 13 residues. Between the trimmed V and J ends, which lost 1 base and 5 bases, there was a span of 9 bases. Written as DNA, the CDR3 is TGCGCCAGCAGCTTGCGGCATGGGGAGACCCAGTACTTC. Amino acid sequence: CASSLRHGETQYF.

V and J are TRBV9 and TRBJ2-2; 9 nucleotides agree with TRBD2. Germline assignment: CDR1 SGDLS and CDR2 YYNGEE. CDR3 size: 15 residues. J gave up 4 bases and V 4 bases, and 5 bases lay outside the gene matches. The CDR3 bases are TGTGCCAGCAGCATCCTAGCGGGGCCCACCGGGGAGCTGTTTTTT. Translating gives CASSILAGPTGELFF.